This T cell receptor (beta chain) is from a study of OX40 agonist ivuxolimab in advanced cancers. TCRdb's copy holds only in-frame clones and misses some; the assay was immunoSEQ multiplex PCR. This sample has 60,000 to 80,000 clones, with around 81% found just once. Germline loops: CDR1 SNHLY, CDR2 FYNNEI. The V and J ends lost 4 bases and 7 bases, in that order; junction bases with no gene match: 19. The CDR3 totals 18 residues. The sequence derives from an adult with an advanced solid tumor such as melanoma, head and neck, liver or kidney cancer. Sequenced material: CD4+ or CD8+ T cells sorted from blood, taken in a trial of the OX40 agonist ivuxolimab. The chain has TRBV2 and TRBJ1-2; the match to TRBD1 covers 9 bases. In nucleotides, the CDR3 is TGTGCCAGCAGTGCACCTAAACAGGGGGCGCTTGTGGTTGGTGGCTACACCTTC. The encoded protein is CASSAPKQGALVVGGYTF.